The present entry profiles one TCR beta chain with its context. The data were taken from a study of shared T cell receptors in the human thymus. Some clones are missing from TCRdb's copy, which holds only in-frame ones; the method was immunoSEQ multiplex PCR. This sample has more than 550,000 clones; 80% to 90% occur once, and the top ten carry about 0.0098%. V lost 8 bases, J lost 3 bases, and 14 bases lay in between. Per germline, CDR1 MDHEN and CDR2 SYDVKM. The CDR3 consists of 14 residues. The same sample was also studied in work on human thymus T cells. That source reports: Congenital heart defects were the reason for the corrective surgery that the donors, healthy Finnish infants, were having. Thymus tissue was removed during corrective cardiac surgery.

Material: thymocytes. The rearrangement uses TRBV28 and TRBJ1-5; weak D call: TRBD1 (6 bases). The origin of this receptor is a girl under two years old with a congenital heart defect. This chain's CDR3 is CASVPGASNQPQHF. The CDR3 coding sequence is TGTGCCAGCGTTCCAGGGGCCTCCAATCAGCCCCAGCATTTT.